These T cell receptor beta chains were read from a single sample in a study of OX40 agonist ivuxolimab in advanced cancers. Assay: immunoSEQ multiplex PCR; the TCRdb copy retains only in-frame clones and omits some. The table lists some 82,000 clones, just over 85% of them singletons. The starting material was CD4+ or CD8+ T cells sorted from blood, obtained in a trial of the OX40 agonist ivuxolimab. The receptors here all came from an adult with an advanced solid tumor such as melanoma, head and neck, liver or kidney cancer. The CDR3 runs from the conserved cysteine through the conserved F or W. Each record gives: J gene, V gene, clone size, D gene, CDR3 DNA, CDR3 protein. The D gene is left open where the match is weak. Size is stated for part of the rows, as once, few or many counts, or as a class when the clone is expanded.

J: TRBJ1-1; V: TRBV30; size: .; D: .; DNA: TGTGCCTGGAGTCCCTCTAACACTGAAGCTTTCTTT; CDR3: CAWSPSNTEAFF
J: TRBJ2-5; V: TRBV7-2; size: .; D: .; DNA: TGTGCCAGCAGCTTAGGCTTACAGGGTTGGGAGACCCAGTACTTC; CDR3: CASSLGLQGWETQYF
J: TRBJ2-7; V: TRBV9; size: once; D: .; DNA: TGTGCCAGCAGCGTAGTGGCGACTCGAGGTCCCTTAAACGAGCAGTACTTC; CDR3: CASSVVATRGPLNEQYF
J: TRBJ2-3; V: TRBV4-1; size: .; D: .; DNA: TGCGCCAGCAGCCAAGCGGTTAATACGCAGTATTTT; CDR3: CASSQAVNTQYF
J: TRBJ2-5; V: TRBV25-1; size: .; D: .; DNA: TGTGCCAGCAGTGACCCCGGGAGCCGCGGGACCCAGTACTTC; CDR3: CASSDPGSRGTQYF
J: TRBJ2-5; V: TRBV14; size: .; D: TRBD2; DNA: TGTGCCAGCAGCCAGAGTTCGACTAGCGGGAGTGAGACCCAGTACTTC; CDR3: CASSQSSTSGSETQYF
J: TRBJ2-3; V: TRBV7-9; size: .; D: TRBD2; DNA: TGTGCCAGCAGCTCCGGGACTAGCGCAGATACGCAGTATTTT; CDR3: CASSSGTSADTQYF
J: TRBJ1-3; V: TRBV7-2; size: .; D: .; DNA: TGTGCCAGCAGCTTATCGGGCAGTGGAAACACCATATATTTT; CDR3: CASSLSGSGNTIYF
J: TRBJ2-7; V: TRBV5-6; size: .; D: TRBD2; DNA: TGTGCCAGCAGCTCTAGCGGGGAAACCTACGAGCAGTACTTC; CDR3: CASSSSGETYEQYF
J: TRBJ2-5; V: TRBV7-8; size: .; D: .; DNA: TGTGCCAGCAGCTTACACCCGGACTTGGAGACCCAGTACTTC; CDR3: CASSLHPDLETQYF
J: TRBJ2-1; V: TRBV7-2; size: .; D: .; DNA: TGTGCCAGCAGCTTGACGCGGAACAATGAGCAGTTCTTC; CDR3: CASSLTRNNEQFF
J: TRBJ1-3; V: TRBV6-6; size: .; D: .; DNA: TGTGCCAGCAGTTACTCGCTTGGAAACACCATATATTTT; CDR3: CASSYSLGNTIYF
J: TRBJ2-5; V: TRBV4-1; size: .; D: TRBD2; DNA: TGCGCCAGCAGCCAGACCGGGACTAGTGTGGAGACCCAGTACTTC; CDR3: CASSQTGTSVETQYF
J: TRBJ2-5; V: TRBV19; size: .; D: TRBD1; DNA: TGTGCCAGTAGTCCCCGGGACAGAAGCCAAGAGACCCAGTACTTC; CDR3: CASSPRDRSQETQYF
J: TRBJ2-5; V: TRBV12-1; size: .; D: .; DNA: TGTGCCAGCAGCTTCCCTAGACAGGCTAAAAACCAAGAGACCCAGTACTTC; CDR3: CASSFPRQAKNQETQYF
J: TRBJ2-5; V: TRBV5-5; size: .; D: .; DNA: TGTGCCAGCAGCTTTGATAGGGTACAAGAGACCCAGTACTTC; CDR3: CASSFDRVQETQYF
J: TRBJ2-7; V: TRBV5-1; size: .; D: TRBD1; DNA: TGCGCCAGCAGCTTAAACAGGGGAATGGGCTCCTACGAGCAGTACTTC; CDR3: CASSLNRGMGSYEQYF
J: TRBJ1-3; V: TRBV7-6; size: few; D: .; DNA: TGTGCCAGCAGCTCACTGACAGGTGGAAACACCATATATTTT; CDR3: CASSSLTGGNTIYF
J: TRBJ2-4; V: TRBV5-1; size: .; D: TRBD1; DNA: TGCGCCAGCAGCTTGGGGGTGGGGACAGTAGGCATTCAGTACTTC; CDR3: CASSLGVGTVGIQYF
J: TRBJ2-1; V: TRBV19; size: .; D: TRBD1; DNA: TGTGCCAGTAGTATTGGTATTAGGACAGGGGGCAATGAGCAGTTCTTC; CDR3: CASSIGIRTGGNEQFF
J: TRBJ2-7; V: TRBV7-9; size: .; D: .; DNA: TGTGCCAGCAGCGCAGGGGACGGGAGAGCCTACGAGCAGTACTTC; CDR3: CASSAGDGRAYEQYF
J: TRBJ2-1; V: TRBV7-2; size: .; D: .; DNA: TGTGCCAGCAGCTTCCAAGACAGCTCCTACAATGAGCAGTTCTTC; CDR3: CASSFQDSSYNEQFF
J: TRBJ2-7; V: TRBV30; size: .; D: .; DNA: TGTGCCTGGAGTGTACAAAGTGAGCAGTACTTC; CDR3: CAWSVQSEQYF
J: TRBJ2-3; V: TRBV11-2; size: .; D: TRBD2; DNA: TGTGCCAGCAGCTTCCTAGCGGGTTCTAGCACAGATACGCAGTATTTT; CDR3: CASSFLAGSSTDTQYF
J: TRBJ2-5; V: TRBV7-2; size: .; D: TRBD2; DNA: TGTGCCAGCAGCTCCCTTATAGCGGGAGTAGGGTTACTGGAGACCCAGTACTTC; CDR3: CASSSLIAGVGLLETQYF
J: TRBJ1-1; V: TRBV18; size: .; D: .; DNA: TGTGCCAGCTCGATCCGAGGGAGTTCGAACACTGAAGCTTTCTTT; CDR3: CASSIRGSSNTEAFF
J: TRBJ1-1; V: TRBV5-1; size: .; D: .; DNA: TGCGCCAGCAGCCGGATGCAGGGAACAGGCACTGAAGCTTTCTTT; CDR3: CASSRMQGTGTEAFF
J: TRBJ2-7; V: TRBV4-3; size: .; D: .; DNA: TGCGCCAGCAGCCAAGATCTATTTACAGGGCGCGAGCAGTACTTC; CDR3: CASSQDLFTGREQYF
J: TRBJ2-7; V: TRBV7-2; size: .; D: .; DNA: TGTGCCAGCAGCTTAGTCTTGTCGGTAAGCTCCTACGAGCAGTACTTC; CDR3: CASSLVLSVSSYEQYF
J: TRBJ1-4; V: TRBV28; size: few; D: .; DNA: TGTGCCAGCAGTTTATGGTTCGGTGGGACCATCCGAAAACTGTTTTTT; CDR3: CASSLWFGGTIRKLFF
J: TRBJ2-3; V: TRBV9; size: .; D: .; DNA: TGTGCCAGCAGCAAGGGAGCACTACTGACAGATACGCAGTATTTT; CDR3: CASSKGALLTDTQYF
J: TRBJ2-1; V: TRBV11-1; size: .; D: .; DNA: TGTGCCAGCAGCACGGGGATTAGCTCCTACAATGAGCAGTTCTTC; CDR3: CASSTGISSYNEQFF
J: TRBJ2-7; V: TRBV7-2; size: .; D: .; DNA: TGTGCCAGCAGCCGGGCCCAGGCCTACGAGCAGTACTTC; CDR3: CASSRAQAYEQYF
J: TRBJ1-1; V: TRBV4-3; size: .; D: TRBD1; DNA: TGCGCCAGCAGCAAAGGGACAGTTGGCACTGAAGCTTTCTTT; CDR3: CASSKGTVGTEAFF
J: TRBJ2-5; V: TRBV6-5; size: .; D: TRBD2; DNA: TGTGCCAGCAGTTACCGGGGGGGGGAGACCCAGTACTTC; CDR3: CASSYRGGETQYF
J: TRBJ1-1; V: TRBV29-1; size: .; D: .; DNA: TGCAGCGTTGAAGTGGGGGCGGGAACTGAAGCTTTCTTT; CDR3: CSVEVGAGTEAFF
J: TRBJ1-1; V: TRBV2; size: .; D: .; DNA: TGTGCCAGCAGCCCGGCCTGGCGGTCGGGTGAAGCTTTCTTT; CDR3: CASSPAWRSGEAFF
J: TRBJ2-7; V: TRBV15; size: once; D: .; DNA: TGTGCCACCAGCATCAGGGGTGCGTACGAGCAGTACTTC; CDR3: CATSIRGAYEQYF
J: TRBJ1-4; V: TRBV11-1; size: .; D: .; DNA: TGTGCCAGCAGCTTATCCGCAACTAATGAAAAACTGTTTTTT; CDR3: CASSLSATNEKLFF
J: TRBJ2-5; V: TRBV6-1; size: .; D: .; DNA: TGTGCCAGCAGCTGGACACAACAGGAGACCCAGTACTTC; CDR3: CASSWTQQETQYF
J: TRBJ1-3; V: TRBV6-4; size: .; D: TRBD1; DNA: TGTGCCAGCAGTGACTCGAAAAAAACAGGGGGCGCGGACACCATATATTTT; CDR3: CASSDSKKTGGADTIYF
J: TRBJ1-6; V: TRBV20-1; size: .; D: .; DNA: TGCAGTGCTAATCGGGGGTCACCCCTCCACTTT; CDR3: CSANRGSPLHF
J: TRBJ2-4; V: TRBV19; size: .; D: .; DNA: TGTGCCAGTAGTATTGGGTGGGGGGTGGACAAAAACATTCAGTACTTC; CDR3: CASSIGWGVDKNIQYF
J: TRBJ2-5; V: TRBV28; size: .; D: .; DNA: TGTGCCAGCAGCCTCGATACGCGGAACAGGCGGGAGACCCAGTACTTC; CDR3: CASSLDTRNRRETQYF
J: TRBJ2-3; V: TRBV5-1; size: .; D: TRBD1; DNA: TGCGCCAGCAGCCGAGGGGGCTCTAGCACAGATACGCAGTATTTT; CDR3: CASSRGGSSTDTQYF
J: TRBJ1-2; V: TRBV9; size: few; D: TRBD1; DNA: TGTGCCAGCAGCGTGACAGGGAGCTATGGCTACACCTTC; CDR3: CASSVTGSYGYTF